These 7 T cell receptor beta chains were all obtained from the same sample, sequenced in a study of CD8 T cells in ankylosing spondylitis. Using its own MiXCR run on the 5' RACE reads, TCRdb lists one record per CDR3 protein. The table lists approximately 110,000 distinct CDR3 sequences, about 24% of them singletons. The sequenced sample was synovial fluid, either unsorted or a sorted T cell fraction (not recorded which). The receptors here all came from a male donor with ankylosing spondylitis.

This rearrangement joins TRBV7-2 to TRBJ2-7; a possible D gene is TRBD2 (6 bases). Germline CDR1 SGHTA, CDR2 FQGNSA. This CDR3 is 15 amino acids long. The ends were cut back, 2 bases at V and 0 bases at J, with 11 bases in the middle. The CDR3 loop is CASSLWSSVSYEQYF. CDR3 DNA: TGTGCCAGCAGCTTATGGTCTAGCGTCTCCTACGAGCAGTACTTC.

The rearrangement links TRBV5-6 to TRBJ1-5; the match to TRBD1 covers 8 bases. The germline gives CDR1 SGHDT, CDR2 YYEEEE. Trimming took 0 bases from V and 2 from J; bases not matched to a gene: 7. The CDR3 sequence is 17 residues long. The CDR3 DNA sequence: TGTGCCAGCAGCTTGGGGACAGGGTACGAGGGCAATCAGCCCCAGCATTTT. This translates into CASSLGTGYEGNQPQHF.

This clonotype has a count of ten or more. The chain employs TRBV5-1 and TRBJ2-3, with 9 nucleotides matching TRBD2. V was clipped by 3 bases and J by 0 bases; unmatched bases: 2. The CDR3 contains 15 residues. The germline V gene encodes CDR1 SGHRS and CDR2 YFSETQ. CDR3 DNA sequence: TGCGCCAGCAGCTCTCTAGCGGGGAGCACAGATACGCAGTATTTT. Its translation: CASSSLAGSTDTQYF.

This clonotype was picked up many times. The chain links TRBV10-2 to TRBJ2-1; D is undetermined. The germline V gene has CDR1 WSHSY and CDR2 SAAADI. Trimming stripped 8 bases from V and 8 bases from J, with 13 bases between. This CDR3 spans 12 amino acids. CDR3 in DNA: TGCGCCAGCGGTCCGGTCGAGTATGAGCAGTTCTTC. Its protein product is CASGPVEYEQFF.

This chain uses TRBV5-1 with TRBJ2-7, with 8 bases that match TRBD1. Unmatched junction bases numbered 19, after V lost 6 bases and J lost 8 bases. Germline assignment: CDR1 SGHRS and CDR2 YFSETQ. This CDR3 comprises 16 residues. The CDR3 DNA sequence: TGCGCCAGCAACTATGGACCGGGGACAGGTCCCTCTAAGCAGTACGTC. Translated: CASNYGPGTGPSKQYV.

This clonotype was seen only a few times. The chain couples TRBV20-1 to TRBJ2-2; possible D gene TRBD1, 5 bases. The CDR3 runs to 11 residues. V was pared by 3 bases and J by 6 bases, with 5 bases between. Germline V CDR1 and CDR2: DFQATT, SNEGSKA (reference sequence). CDR3 in DNA: TGCAGTGCTAGGGGGCCCGGGGAGCTGTTTTTT. Protein product: CSARGPGELFF.

Of note for this clonotype: A read error may produce the germline difference seen at one junction end. The chain couples TRBV12-3 or TRBV12-4 to TRBJ2-1; D is perhaps TRBD1 or TRBD2 (6 bases each). Judging by the DNA end, TRBJ2-7 fits better; the J call may be wrong. CDR3 length equals 12 residues. The CDR3 sequence: CVSSRGLHEQYF. The CDR3 DNA sequence: TGTGTCAGCAGCAGGGGACTTCATGAGCAGTACTTC.